This T cell receptor (beta chain) appears in the sequencing data of a study of blood T cell repertoires in COVID-19. Background on the study: Spain, Italy and the United States supplied samples that represented acute and convalescent COVID-19.

In the authors' workflow: Quantification of nucleated cells was approximated via reference gene primer amplification. Produced via immunoSEQ multiplex PCR; TCRdb's table is partial and in-frame only. Clone size and V and J calls were adopted from that table, with D and trimming inferred from the DNA. The sample contains 200,000 to 250,000 clones, roughly 84% of which appear only once. Germline lookup yields CDR1 SGHTA and CDR2 FQGTGA. CDR3 length equals 14 residues. The V gene lost 6 bases and the J gene lost 6 bases, with 15 bases spanning the gap. Sequencing was performed on peripheral blood. The source is a woman in her twenties or thirties who had recovered from COVID-19. The gene calls are TRBV7-3 and TRBJ2-1, with D possibly matching TRBD2 (6 bases). CDR3: CASSTRERVNEQFF. Written as DNA, the CDR3 is TGTGCCAGCAGTACCCGGGAGCGGGTCAATGAGCAGTTCTTC. The complete variable domain, with remaining parts taken from reference TRBV7-3 and TRBJ2-1, reads GAGVSQTPSNKVTEKGKYVELRCDPISGHTALYWYRQSLGQGPEFLIYFQGTGAADDSGLPNDRFFAVRPEGSVSTLKIQRTERGDSAVYLCASSTRERVNEQFFGPGTRLTVL.